This T cell receptor beta chain was sequenced in a study of cytomegalovirus exposure and HLA in healthy donors. Germline loops: CDR1 SNHLY, CDR2 FYNNEI. The CDR3 consists of 15 residues. V lost 4 bases, J lost 0 bases, and 10 bases lay in between. This clone showed up just once. A multiplex PCR was run with 60 Vbeta primers and 13 Jbeta primers. Per the original data handling: Tens of millions of unique TCR beta chains, about 12 million shared, were counted in a later analysis. Sequencing was performed with immunoSEQ multiplex PCR; in TCRdb, only in-frame clones are kept and a portion is missing. V, J and clone size derive from that table, while D and trimming were established from the DNA sequence. The data contain around 150,000 clones, over 75% of them singletons.

The sequenced sample was PBMCs. The chain is built from TRBV2 and TRBJ2-1; the D is unclear. This TCR was recovered from a man aged 18 to 30 in good health and CMV-seropositive. CDR3 amino acids: CASSVQVSSYNEQFF. DNA of the CDR3: TGTGCCAGCAGTGTTCAGGTCAGCTCCTACAATGAGCAGTTCTTC.